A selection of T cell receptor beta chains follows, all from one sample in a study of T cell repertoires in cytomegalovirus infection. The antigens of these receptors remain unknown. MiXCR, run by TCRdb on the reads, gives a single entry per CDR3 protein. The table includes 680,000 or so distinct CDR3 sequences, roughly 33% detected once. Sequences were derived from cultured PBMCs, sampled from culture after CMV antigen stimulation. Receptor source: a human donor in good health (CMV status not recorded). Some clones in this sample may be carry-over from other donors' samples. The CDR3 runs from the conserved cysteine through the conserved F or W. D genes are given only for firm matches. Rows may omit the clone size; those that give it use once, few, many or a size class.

TGTGCCAGCAGCGACGCGCCGGGACTGGGAGATGAAAAACTGTTTTTT | CASSDAPGLGDEKLFF | TRBV7-2 | many | TRBJ1-4 | -
TGTGCCATCAGGCCCACTAGCGGGAGAACCGGGGAGCTGTTTTTT | CAIRPTSGRTGELFF | TRBV10-3 | - | TRBJ2-2 | TRBD2
TGTGCCAGCAGTGGTGTCCCGAGCACAGATACGCAGTATTTT | CASSGVPSTDTQYF | TRBV6-1 | few | TRBJ2-3 | -
TGTGCCAGCAGCCCCCGACAGACGAACACCGGGGAGCTGTTTTTT | CASSPRQTNTGELFF | TRBV7-9 | few | TRBJ2-2 | -
TGTGCCAGCAGTTACTCGTCGGACTGGGGCCAGTACTTC | CASSYSSDWGQYF | TRBV6-2/TRBV6-3 | - | TRBJ2-7 | -
TGTGCCACCGGCCGCCGGGGGGGCACGACCGGGGAGCTGTTTTTT | CATGRRGGTTGELFF | TRBV15 | - | TRBJ2-2 | TRBD2
TGTGCCAGCAGTCCCGCCTATGACAGTTCTCCCACAGATACGCAGTATTTT | CASSPAYDSSPTDTQYF | TRBV12-3/TRBV12-4 | many | TRBJ2-3 | -
TGTGCCAGCAGTGGCCGGGGAGCTAATTCACCCCTCCACTTT | CASSGRGANSPLHF | TRBV12-3/TRBV12-4 | once | TRBJ1-6 | -
TGTGCCAGCAGCTTAAGGTCGGGGGAAAAACTGTTTTTT | CASSLRSGEKLFF | TRBV7-2 | - | TRBJ1-4 | -
TGTGCCAGCAGCTCCCAGGGGGGCATGATGAACACTGAAGCTTTCTTT | CASSSQGGMMNTEAFF | TRBV7-2 | many | TRBJ1-1 | TRBD1
TGTGCCAGCAGCCACCAACAGGGAATAGATACGCAGTATTTT | CASSHQQGIDTQYF | TRBV6-2/TRBV6-3 | - | TRBJ2-3 | -
TGTGCCAGCAGCTTAAAGATCGTCAATCAGCCCCAGCATTTT | CASSLKIVNQPQHF | TRBV7-8 | many | TRBJ1-5 | -
TGCAGTGCCGCCGCTTTAACCCGCGCAGATACGCAGTATTTT | CSAAALTRADTQYF | TRBV20-1 | - | TRBJ2-3 | -
TGTGCCAGCAGCCAGACAGGGGGCGAGGGCTACACCTTC | CASSQTGGEGYTF | TRBV7-6 | once | TRBJ1-2 | TRBD1
TGTGCCAGCTCACCAAGCCGGGACTCTGGAAACACCATATATTTT | CASSPSRDSGNTIYF | TRBV18 | - | TRBJ1-3 | -
TGCGCCAGCACCCCCACCGGACAGGTGGGCTCTGGGGCCAACGTCCTGACTTTC | CASTPTGQVGSGANVLTF | TRBV5-1 | once | TRBJ2-6 | TRBD1
TGTGCCAGCAGTTCGGTCCCGTACAGCGGAGGCTCAAGGACCCAGTACTTC | CASSSVPYSGGSRTQYF | TRBV27 | - | TRBJ2-5 | -
TGTGCCAGCAGTAATAACCGGGACAGATACACCGGGGAGCTGTTTTTT | CASSNNRDRYTGELFF | TRBV28 | - | TRBJ2-2 | TRBD1